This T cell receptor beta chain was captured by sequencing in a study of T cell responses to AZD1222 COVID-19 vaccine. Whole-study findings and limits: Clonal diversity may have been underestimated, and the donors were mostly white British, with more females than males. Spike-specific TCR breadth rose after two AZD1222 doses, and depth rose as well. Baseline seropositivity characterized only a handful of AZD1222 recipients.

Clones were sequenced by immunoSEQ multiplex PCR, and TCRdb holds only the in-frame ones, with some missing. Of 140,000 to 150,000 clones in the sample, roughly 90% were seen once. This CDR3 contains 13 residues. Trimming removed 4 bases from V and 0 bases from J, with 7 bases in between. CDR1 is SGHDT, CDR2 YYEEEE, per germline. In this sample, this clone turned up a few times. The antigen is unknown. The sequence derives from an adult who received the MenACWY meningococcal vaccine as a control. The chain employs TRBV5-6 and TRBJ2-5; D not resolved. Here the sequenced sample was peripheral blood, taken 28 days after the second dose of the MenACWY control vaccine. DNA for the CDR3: TGTGCCAGCAGCCTCTGGTACCAAGAGACCCAGTACTTC. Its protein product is CASSLWYQETQYF.